The clone carrying this T cell receptor (beta chain) showed up just once. Together with a sample-barcoded 5' primer, a J-beta primer mix was included in a second PCR lasting roughly 6 to 12 cycles. Researchers report that a template-switch adaptor with 12 random nucleotides tagged each cDNA molecule. TCRdb passed the 5' RACE reads through MiXCR, listing each CDR3 protein once. This sample has about 650,000 distinct CDR3 sequences, with 40% to 65% found just once. The sample is drawn from a study of blood T cells in healthy people across ages. Each sample provided at least 5 micrograms of extracted total RNA. The material sequenced was blood. This TCR came from a woman of 80 years or more in good health.

The CDR3 region has the DNA TGCAGTGCCACGGGACTAGCGGGAGGACAAGAGACCCAGTACTTC. Amino acids: CSATGLAGGQETQYF. V gene TRBV20-1 combines with J gene TRBJ2-5, with 15 bases identical to TRBD2. The CDR3 sequence is 15 residues long. Losses at the gene ends were 6 bases for V and 2 bases for J; bases not matched to a gene: 4. Germline V gives CDR1 DFQATT, CDR2 SNEGSKA (reference sequence).